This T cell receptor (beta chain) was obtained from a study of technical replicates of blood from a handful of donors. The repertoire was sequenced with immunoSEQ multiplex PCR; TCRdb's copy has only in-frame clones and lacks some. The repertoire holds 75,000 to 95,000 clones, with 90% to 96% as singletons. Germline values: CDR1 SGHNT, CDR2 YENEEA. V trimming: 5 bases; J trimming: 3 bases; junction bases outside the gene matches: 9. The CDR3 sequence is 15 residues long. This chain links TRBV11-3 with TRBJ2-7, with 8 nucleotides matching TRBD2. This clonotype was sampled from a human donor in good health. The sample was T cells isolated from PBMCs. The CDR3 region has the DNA TGTGCCAGCAGCACAAGCGGGAGCCTTGACTACGAGCAGTACTTC. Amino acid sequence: CASSTSGSLDYEQYF.